One and the same sample provided the 2 T cell receptor beta chains below, sequenced in a study of T cells after yellow fever vaccination. One entry per CDR3 protein results from TCRdb running MiXCR on the 5' RACE reads. Of about 220,000 distinct CDR3 sequences listed, about 3% were seen once; the top ten hold under 3.5%. This specimen consisted of CD4+ T cells sorted from PBMCs, obtained 10 days after the yellow fever booster vaccination. The source of these receptors is a man aged 18 to 30 who received the YFV17D yellow fever vaccine.

This chain connects TRBV7-9 to TRBJ1-1; no reliable D call. The V end was cut by 5 bases, the J end by 1 base, with 8 bases between. Germline V gene data show CDR1 as SEHNR and CDR2 as FQNEAQ (reference sequence). The CDR3 is 13 amino acids. CDR3 DNA: TGTGCCAGCAGCGTGACAAAGAACACTGAAGCTTTCTTT. This encodes CASSVTKNTEAFF.

This clonotype was observed at least ten times. The rearrangement joins TRBV5-1 to TRBJ2-4; D is unresolved. The CDR3 is 14 amino acids. The V and J ends lost 0 bases and 7 bases respectively, with 11 bases between them. Germline CDR1 reads SGHRS; CDR2 reads YFSETQ. The CDR3 is CASSLETPQNIQYF. CDR3 sequence (DNA): TGCGCCAGCAGCTTGGAGACCCCTCAGAACATTCAGTACTTC.